This paragraph reports one TCR beta chain. Its matching antigen is unknown. The sample comes from a study of T cell repertoires in cytomegalovirus infection. Study as a whole: It can be stated that public TCR beta signatures indicated CMV infection as well as a matching HLA type.

Trimming at V came to 7 bases and at J to 1 base, leaving 11 bases not matched to a gene. CDR1 and CDR2 from the germline V gene are LNHDA and SQIVND (reference sequence). The length of the CDR3 is 17 residues. Whole-study results and caveats: HLA-C-restricted CMV-specific TCR beta clonotypes were dominant in the ex vivo response.

TCRdb used MiXCR to reprocess the reads, holding one entry per CDR3 protein. Here the sample spans 700,000 to 850,000 distinct CDR3 sequences, about 33% being singletons. The TCR comes from a human donor in good health (CMV status not recorded). Some clones in this sample may be carry-over from other donors' samples. The rearrangement joins TRBV19 to TRBJ2-2, with 8 nucleotides matching TRBD1. The sample here was cultured CD8+ T cells from PBMCs, taken from culture after CMV antigen stimulation. The CDR3 spells CASTQDRGGRNTGELFF. The CDR3 DNA reads as TGTGCCAGTACCCAAGACAGGGGCGGAAGGAACACCGGGGAGCTGTTTTTT.